This TCR beta chain was profiled in a study of cytomegalovirus exposure and HLA in healthy donors. Study summary: HLA-typed donors contributed 80 million to 85 million unique TCRs, which were held in an early data release. Study-level findings and limits: With later analysis, a missense DCLRE1C variant became linked to TCR beta V- and J-gene trimming. Presence/absence comparisons presumed near-even sequencing depth among donors.

Regarding this clone: No antigen is known for it.

Trimming at V came to 7 bases and at J to 1 base, leaving 7 bases not matched to a gene. The CDR3 spans 13 residues. In germline, CDR1 is SQVTM, CDR2 ANQGSEA. 60 Vbeta and 13 Jbeta primers were used in PCR. As processed by the authors: In a later analysis, around 87 million unique TCR beta chains included roughly 11 million shared by two or more donors. Assay used: immunoSEQ multiplex PCR; TCRdb lists only in-frame clones, some missing. V, J and clone size are those of that table, while D and trimming were read from the DNA. The profile covers over 150,000 clones, with roughly 80% appearing a single time and about 1.6% taken by the ten largest.

This receptor was taken from a woman under 30 in good health and CMV-seronegative. The sequencing input was PBMCs. The chain is built from TRBV29-1 and TRBJ2-7; 7 bases agree with TRBD2. CDR3 sequence (DNA): TGCAGCGCCTATACTAGCGAGTCCTACGAGCAGTACTTC. As protein: CSAYTSESYEQYF.